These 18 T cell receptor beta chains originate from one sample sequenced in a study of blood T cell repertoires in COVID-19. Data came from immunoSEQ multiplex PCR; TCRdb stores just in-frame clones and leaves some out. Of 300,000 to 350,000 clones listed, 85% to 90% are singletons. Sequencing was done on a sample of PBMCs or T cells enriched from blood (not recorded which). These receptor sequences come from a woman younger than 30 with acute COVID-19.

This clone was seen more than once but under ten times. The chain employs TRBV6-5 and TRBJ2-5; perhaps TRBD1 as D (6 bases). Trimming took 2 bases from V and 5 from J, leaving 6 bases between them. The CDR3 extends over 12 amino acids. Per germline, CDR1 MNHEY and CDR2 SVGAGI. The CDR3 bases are TGTGCCAGCAGTTACGGGGGCGAGACCCAGTACTTC. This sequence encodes CASSYGGETQYF.

CDR3 nucleotide sequence: TGTGCCAGCAGCACAAACCTCCCAGGGCCGAAAGCGAACTATGGCTACACCTTC. Protein product: CASSTNLPGPKANYGYTF. This rearrangement joins TRBV11-3 to TRBJ1-2; TRBD1 is a possible D gene (5 bases). This CDR3 contains 18 residues. V was clipped by 5 bases and J by 2 bases, with 24 bases between them. CDR1 and CDR2 (germline): SGHNT, YENEEA.

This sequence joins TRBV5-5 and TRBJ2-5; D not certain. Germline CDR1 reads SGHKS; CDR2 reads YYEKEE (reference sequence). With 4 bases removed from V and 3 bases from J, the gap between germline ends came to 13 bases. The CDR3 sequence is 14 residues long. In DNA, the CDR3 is TGTGCCAGCAGCCCTCGACTGGAGAAAGAGACCCAGTACTTC. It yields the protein CASSPRLEKETQYF.

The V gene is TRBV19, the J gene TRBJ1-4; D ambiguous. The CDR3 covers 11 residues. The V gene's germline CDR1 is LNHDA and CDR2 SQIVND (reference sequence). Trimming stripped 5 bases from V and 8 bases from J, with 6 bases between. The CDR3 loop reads CASSEAEKLFF. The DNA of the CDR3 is TGTGCCAGTAGTGAGGCGGAAAAACTGTTTTTT.

CDR3 sequence (DNA): TGCGCCAGCAGCTTGGCCCTGGACCGGACTAGCTCCTACGAGCAGTACTTC. Translation gives CASSLALDRTSSYEQYF. V is TRBV5-1 and J is TRBJ2-7; 7 bases line up with TRBD2. J lost 0 bases, V lost 0 bases, and 9 bases had no gene match. From germline, CDR1 is SGHRS and CDR2 YFSETQ. This CDR3 is built from 17 residues.

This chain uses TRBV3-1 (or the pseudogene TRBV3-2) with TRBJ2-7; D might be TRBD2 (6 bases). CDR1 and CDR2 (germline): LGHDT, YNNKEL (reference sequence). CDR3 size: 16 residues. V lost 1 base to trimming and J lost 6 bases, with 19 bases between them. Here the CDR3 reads CASSQGSLPSVLEQYF. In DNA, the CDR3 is TGTGCCAGCAGCCAAGGGTCATTGCCTAGCGTACTCGAGCAGTACTTC.

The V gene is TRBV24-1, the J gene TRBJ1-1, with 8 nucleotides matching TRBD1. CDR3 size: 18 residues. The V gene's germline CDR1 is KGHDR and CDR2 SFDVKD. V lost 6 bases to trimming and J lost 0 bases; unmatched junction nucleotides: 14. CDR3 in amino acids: CATSFTGQAPYMNTEAFF. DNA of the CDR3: TGTGCCACCAGTTTTACGGGACAGGCGCCTTATATGAACACTGAAGCTTTCTTT.

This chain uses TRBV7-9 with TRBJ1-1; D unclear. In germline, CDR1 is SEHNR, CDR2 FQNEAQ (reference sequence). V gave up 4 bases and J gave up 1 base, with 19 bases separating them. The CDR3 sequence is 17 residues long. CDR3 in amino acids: CASSSSQPRGWNTEAFF. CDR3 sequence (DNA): TGTGCCAGCAGCTCTTCCCAGCCCCGGGGTTGGAACACTGAAGCTTTCTTT.

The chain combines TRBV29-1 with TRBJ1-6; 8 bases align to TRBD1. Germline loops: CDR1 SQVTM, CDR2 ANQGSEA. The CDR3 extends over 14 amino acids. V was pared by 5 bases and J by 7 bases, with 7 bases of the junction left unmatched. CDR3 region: CSVQAGGENSPLHF. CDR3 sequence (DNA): TGCAGCGTTCAAGCAGGGGGCGAAAATTCACCCCTCCACTTT.

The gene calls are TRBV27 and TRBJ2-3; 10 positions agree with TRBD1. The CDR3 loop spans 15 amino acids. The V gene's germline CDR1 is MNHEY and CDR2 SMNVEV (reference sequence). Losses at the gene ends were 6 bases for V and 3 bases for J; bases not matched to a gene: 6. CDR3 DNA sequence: TGTGCCAGCAGGGACAGGGGGTATGTGACAGATACGCAGTATTTT. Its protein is CASRDRGYVTDTQYF.

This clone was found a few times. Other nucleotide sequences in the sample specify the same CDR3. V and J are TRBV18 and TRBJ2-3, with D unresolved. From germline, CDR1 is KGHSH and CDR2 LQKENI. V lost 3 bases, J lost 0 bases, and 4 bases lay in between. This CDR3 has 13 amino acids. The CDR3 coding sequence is TGTGCCAGCTCACCCCCTAGCACAGATACGCAGTATTTT. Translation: CASSPPSTDTQYF.

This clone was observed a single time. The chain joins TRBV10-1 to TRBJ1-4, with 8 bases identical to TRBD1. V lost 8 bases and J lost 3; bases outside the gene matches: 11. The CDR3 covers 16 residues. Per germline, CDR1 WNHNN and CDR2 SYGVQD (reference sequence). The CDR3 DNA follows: TGCGCCAGCTCGGACAGGGCCCAGGACCCTAATGAAAAACTGTTTTTT. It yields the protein CASSDRAQDPNEKLFF.

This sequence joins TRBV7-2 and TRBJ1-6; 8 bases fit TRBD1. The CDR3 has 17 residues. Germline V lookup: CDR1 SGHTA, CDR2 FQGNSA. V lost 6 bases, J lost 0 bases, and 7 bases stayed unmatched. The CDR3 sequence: CASSSSTGGSYNSPLHF. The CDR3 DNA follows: TGTGCCAGCAGTTCCTCTACAGGGGGCTCCTATAATTCACCCCTCCACTTT.

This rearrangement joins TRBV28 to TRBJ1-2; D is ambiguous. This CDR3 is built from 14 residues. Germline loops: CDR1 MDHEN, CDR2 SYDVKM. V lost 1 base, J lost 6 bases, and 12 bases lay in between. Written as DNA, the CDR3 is TGTGCCAGCAGTTTATCTCCAGGAGGACATGGCTACACCTTC. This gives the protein CASSLSPGGHGYTF.

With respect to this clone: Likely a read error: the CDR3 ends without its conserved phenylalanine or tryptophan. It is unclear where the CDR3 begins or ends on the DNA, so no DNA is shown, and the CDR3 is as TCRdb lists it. CDR3: CASSTTRRD. This chain links TRBV21-1 with TRBJ2-7; TRBD2 is taken as the D call from the table, unchecked against the DNA. TRBV21-1 is deemed a pseudogene. Both ends counted, the CDR3 spans 9 residues.

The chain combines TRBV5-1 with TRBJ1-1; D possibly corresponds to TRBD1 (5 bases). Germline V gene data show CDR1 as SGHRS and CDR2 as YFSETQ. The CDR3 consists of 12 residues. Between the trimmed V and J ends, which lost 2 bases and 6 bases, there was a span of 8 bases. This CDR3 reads CASSLRGAEAFF. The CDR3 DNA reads TGCGCCAGCAGCTTACGGGGGGCTGAAGCTTTCTTT.

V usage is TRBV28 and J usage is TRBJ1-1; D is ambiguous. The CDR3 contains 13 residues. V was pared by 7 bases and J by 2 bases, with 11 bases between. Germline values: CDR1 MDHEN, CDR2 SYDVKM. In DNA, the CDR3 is TGTGCCAGCACCCAGTCCGTTAACACTGAAGCTTTCTTT. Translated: CASTQSVNTEAFF.

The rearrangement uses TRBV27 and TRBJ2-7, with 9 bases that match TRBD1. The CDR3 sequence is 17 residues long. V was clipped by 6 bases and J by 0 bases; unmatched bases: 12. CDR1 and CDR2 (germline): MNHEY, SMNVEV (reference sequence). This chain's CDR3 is CASSIFAGQGGSYEQYF. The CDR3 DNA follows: TGTGCCAGCAGCATATTTGCGGGACAGGGAGGCTCCTACGAGCAGTACTTC.